This T cell receptor (beta chain) was documented in a study of control samples from healthy donors and cancer patients. Assay used: immunoSEQ multiplex PCR; TCRdb lists only in-frame clones, some missing. The sample records 150,000 to 200,000 clones, 80% to 90% being singletons. The germline V gene encodes CDR1 SGHTA and CDR2 FQGNSA. V was cut by 1 base and J by 4 bases, with 11 bases left in between. The CDR3 spans 15 residues. About this clone itself: Other DNA sequences within the sample encode an identical CDR3.

Sequenced: blood. The V and J genes are TRBV7-2 and TRBJ2-1; D not resolved. The sequence derives from a woman aged 25 to 39 in good health. For the CDR3, the DNA is TGTGCCAGCAGCTTAGGAAGTAGTCCTTACAATGAGCAGTTCTTC. Amino acids: CASSLGSSPYNEQFF.